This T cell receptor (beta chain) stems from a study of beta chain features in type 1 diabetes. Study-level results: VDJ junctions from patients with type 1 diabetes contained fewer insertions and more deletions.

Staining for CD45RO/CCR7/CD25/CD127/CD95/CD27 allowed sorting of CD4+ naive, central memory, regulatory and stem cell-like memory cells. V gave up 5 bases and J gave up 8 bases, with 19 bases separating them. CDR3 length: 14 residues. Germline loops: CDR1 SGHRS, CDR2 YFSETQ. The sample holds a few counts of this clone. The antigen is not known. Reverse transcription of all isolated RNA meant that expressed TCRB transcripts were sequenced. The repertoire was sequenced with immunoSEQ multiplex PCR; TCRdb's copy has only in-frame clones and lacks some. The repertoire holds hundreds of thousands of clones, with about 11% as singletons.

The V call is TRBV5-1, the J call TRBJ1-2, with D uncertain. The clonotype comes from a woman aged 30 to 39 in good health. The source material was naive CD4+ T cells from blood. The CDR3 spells CASSPSRAGRGYTF. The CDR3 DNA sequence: TGCGCCAGCAGTCCCAGCCGGGCGGGGAGAGGCTACACCTTC.